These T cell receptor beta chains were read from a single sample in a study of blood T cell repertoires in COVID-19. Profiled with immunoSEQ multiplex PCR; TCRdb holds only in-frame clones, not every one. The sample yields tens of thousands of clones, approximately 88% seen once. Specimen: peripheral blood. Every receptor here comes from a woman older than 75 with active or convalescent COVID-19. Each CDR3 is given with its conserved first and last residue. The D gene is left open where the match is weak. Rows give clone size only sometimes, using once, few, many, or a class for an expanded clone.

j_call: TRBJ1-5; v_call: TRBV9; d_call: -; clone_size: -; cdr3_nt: TGTGCCAGCAGCGCTACAGGGATATCTCAGCCCCAGCATTTT; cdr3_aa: CASSATGISQPQHF
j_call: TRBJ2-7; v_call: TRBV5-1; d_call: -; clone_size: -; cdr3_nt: TGCGCCAGCAGCTTGGCAGGTTCTCGTCTACGTGTGCAGTACTTC; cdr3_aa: CASSLAGSRLRVQYF
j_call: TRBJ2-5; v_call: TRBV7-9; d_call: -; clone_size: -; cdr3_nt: TGTGCCAGCAGCCTCGGTTCCGACAAGACCCAGTACTTC; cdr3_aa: CASSLGSDKTQYF
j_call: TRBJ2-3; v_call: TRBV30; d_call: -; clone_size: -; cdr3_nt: TGTGCCTGGAAGACTAGGGGGGGGGAGGCTCCCACAGATACGCAGTATTTT; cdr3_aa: CAWKTRGGEAPTDTQYF
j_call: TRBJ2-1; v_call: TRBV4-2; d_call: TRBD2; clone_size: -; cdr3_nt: TGTGCCAGCAGCCAAGAACTAGCGGGGGCGGAGCAGTTCTTC; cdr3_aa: CASSQELAGAEQFF
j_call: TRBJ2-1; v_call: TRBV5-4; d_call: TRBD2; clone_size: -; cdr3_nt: TGTGCCAGCAGCCCCGGGACTAACCCCGGCATGGGGCAGTTCTTC; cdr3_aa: CASSPGTNPGMGQFF
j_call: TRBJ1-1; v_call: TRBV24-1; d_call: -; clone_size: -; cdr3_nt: TGTGCCACCAGATCCCCATCCCTGAACACTGAAGCTTTCTTT; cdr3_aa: CATRSPSLNTEAFF
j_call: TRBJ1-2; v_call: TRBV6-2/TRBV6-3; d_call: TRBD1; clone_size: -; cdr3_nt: TGTGCCAGCAGTCTACAGGGGGCCCGGGGCTACACCTTC; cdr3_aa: CASSLQGARGYTF
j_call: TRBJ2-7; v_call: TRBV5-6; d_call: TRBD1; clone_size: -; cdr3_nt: TGTGCCAGCAGCTTGACAGGGGCCCCTCCTTACGAGCAGTACTTC; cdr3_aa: CASSLTGAPPYEQYF
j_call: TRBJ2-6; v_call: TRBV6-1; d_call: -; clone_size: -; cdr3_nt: TGTGCCAGCAGTGACGGCGGGGCTGGGGCCAACGTCCTGACTTTC; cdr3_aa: CASSDGGAGANVLTF
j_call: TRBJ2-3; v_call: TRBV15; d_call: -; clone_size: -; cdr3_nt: TGTGCCACCAGGGGAGGTCTAGCTGTAGATACGCAGTATTTT; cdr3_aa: CATRGGLAVDTQYF
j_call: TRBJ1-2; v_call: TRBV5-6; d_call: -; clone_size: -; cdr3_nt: TGTGCCAGCAGCCTTTCGCGGGGGGGCTACACCTTC; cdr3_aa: CASSLSRGGYTF
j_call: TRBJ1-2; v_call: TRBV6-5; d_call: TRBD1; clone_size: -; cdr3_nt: TGTGCCAGCCCCGGGGGACAGGGGTTATGCTACACCTTC; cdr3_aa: CASPGGQGLCYTF
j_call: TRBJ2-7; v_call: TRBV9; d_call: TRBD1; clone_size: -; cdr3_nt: TGTGCCAGCAGCCCTAGGGACAGGACCAAGCAGTACTTC; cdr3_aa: CASSPRDRTKQYF
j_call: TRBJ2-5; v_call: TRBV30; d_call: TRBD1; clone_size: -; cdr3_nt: TGTGCCTGGAGTTTAGGGGGCGGGGAGACCCAGTACTTC; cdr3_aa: CAWSLGGGETQYF
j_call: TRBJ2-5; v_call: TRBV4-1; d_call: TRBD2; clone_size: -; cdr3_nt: TGCGCCAGCAGCTCGCGACTAGCCCCACGGGAGACCCAGTACTTC; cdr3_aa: CASSSRLAPRETQYF
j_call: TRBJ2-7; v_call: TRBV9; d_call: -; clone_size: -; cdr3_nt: TGTGCCAGCAGCGTAAGCACGGGACTCTCCTACGAGCAGTACTTC; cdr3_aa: CASSVSTGLSYEQYF
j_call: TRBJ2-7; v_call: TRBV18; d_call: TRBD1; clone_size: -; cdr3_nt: TGTGCCAGCTCATTACAGGGGTCCTACGAGCAGTACTTC; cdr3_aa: CASSLQGSYEQYF
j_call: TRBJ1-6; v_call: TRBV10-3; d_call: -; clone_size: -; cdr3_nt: TGTGCCATCAGTGAGGTCGCGGGAGAACGGTCACCCCTCCACTTT; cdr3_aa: CAISEVAGERSPLHF
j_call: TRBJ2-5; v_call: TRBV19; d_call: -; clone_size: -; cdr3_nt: TGTGCCAGTAGTCCCGCGGCCCTTGGTTCGAACCAGTACTTC; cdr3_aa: CASSPAALGSNQYF
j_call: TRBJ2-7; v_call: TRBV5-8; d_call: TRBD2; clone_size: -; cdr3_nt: TGTGCCAGCAGCTGGCGACTAGCGGGAGGGCCCCTTTCCTACGAGCAGTACTTC; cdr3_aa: CASSWRLAGGPLSYEQYF
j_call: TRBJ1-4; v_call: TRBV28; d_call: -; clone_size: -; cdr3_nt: TGTGCCAGCAGTTCCCCCTACAGGGTAAAAGAAGAAAAACTGTTTTTT; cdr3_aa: CASSSPYRVKEEKLFF
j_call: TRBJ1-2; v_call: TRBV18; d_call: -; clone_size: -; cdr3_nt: TGTGCCAGCTCACCAGTAAATTCGGGGGATGGCTACACCTTC; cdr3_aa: CASSPVNSGDGYTF
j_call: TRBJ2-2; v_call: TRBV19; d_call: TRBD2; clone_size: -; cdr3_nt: TGTGCCAGTAGAGAGATAAGCGGGAAGGGGAACACCGGGGAGCTGTTTTTT; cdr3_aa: CASREISGKGNTGELFF
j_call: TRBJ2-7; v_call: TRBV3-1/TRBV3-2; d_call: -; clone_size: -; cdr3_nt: TGTGCCAGCAGCCAAAGTGCAGGAACCTACGAGCAGTACTTC; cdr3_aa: CASSQSAGTYEQYF
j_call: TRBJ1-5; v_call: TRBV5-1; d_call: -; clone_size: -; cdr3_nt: TGCGCCAGCAGCTTGGAGGGGGGGTGGAATCAGCCCCAGCATTTT; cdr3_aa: CASSLEGGWNQPQHF
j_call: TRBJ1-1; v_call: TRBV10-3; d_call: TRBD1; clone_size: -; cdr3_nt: TGTGCCATCAGTGAGTCGGGGACAGGGGGCATGAACACTGAAGCTTTCTTT; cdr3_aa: CAISESGTGGMNTEAFF
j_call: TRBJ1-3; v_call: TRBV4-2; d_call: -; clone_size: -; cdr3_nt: TGTGCCAGCAGCCAACGACCCCTGACTGCAGCCTTTGGAAACACCATATATTTT; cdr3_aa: CASSQRPLTAAFGNTIYF
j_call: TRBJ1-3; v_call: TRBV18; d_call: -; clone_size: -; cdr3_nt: TGTGCCAGCTCGGCAGGGACTGGAAACACCATATATTTT; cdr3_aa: CASSAGTGNTIYF
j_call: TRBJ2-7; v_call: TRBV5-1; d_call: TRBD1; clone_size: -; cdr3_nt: TGCGCCAGCAGCTTTACGGGACAGGGCCCCTACGAGCAGTACTTC; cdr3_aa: CASSFTGQGPYEQYF
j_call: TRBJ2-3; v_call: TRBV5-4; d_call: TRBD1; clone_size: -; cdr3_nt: TGTGCCAGCAGCATCCCGGGACAGGGGTTTAGGTACACAGATACGCAGTATTTT; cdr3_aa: CASSIPGQGFRYTDTQYF
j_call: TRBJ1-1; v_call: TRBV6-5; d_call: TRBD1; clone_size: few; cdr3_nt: TGTGCCAGCAGTTGGACAGGGGGTAGGGCTGAAGCTTTCTTT; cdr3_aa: CASSWTGGRAEAFF
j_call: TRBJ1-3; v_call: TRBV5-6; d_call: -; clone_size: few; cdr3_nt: TGTGCCAGCAGCTTGGGCGCTGGAAACACCATATATTTT; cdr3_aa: CASSLGAGNTIYF
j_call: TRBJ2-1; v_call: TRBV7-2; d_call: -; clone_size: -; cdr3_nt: TGTGCCAGCAGCTTAGACAGGCAGTCCTACAATGAGCAGTTCTTC; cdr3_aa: CASSLDRQSYNEQFF
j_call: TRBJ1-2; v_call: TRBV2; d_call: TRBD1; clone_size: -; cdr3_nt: TGTGCCAGCAGTGAGGCCAGGGGGCGGGGTGGCTACACCTTC; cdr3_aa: CASSEARGRGGYTF
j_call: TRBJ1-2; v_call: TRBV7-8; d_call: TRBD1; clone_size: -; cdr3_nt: TGTGCCAGCAGCCCCTGGACAGGGGGTGGCTACACCTTC; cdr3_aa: CASSPWTGGGYTF
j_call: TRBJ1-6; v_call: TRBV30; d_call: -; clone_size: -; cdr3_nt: TGTGCCTGGAGTTCACAGTATAATTCACCCCTCCACTTT; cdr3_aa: CAWSSQYNSPLHF
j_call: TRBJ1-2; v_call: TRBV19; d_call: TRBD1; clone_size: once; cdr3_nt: TGTGCCAGTAGTACGACAGGGGGGGCCTATGGCTACACCTTC; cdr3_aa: CASSTTGGAYGYTF
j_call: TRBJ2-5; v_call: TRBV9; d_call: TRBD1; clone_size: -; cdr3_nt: TGTGCCAGCAGCGCGTCACCGGGACAGCAGTTGGGGACCCAGTACTTC; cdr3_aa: CASSASPGQQLGTQYF
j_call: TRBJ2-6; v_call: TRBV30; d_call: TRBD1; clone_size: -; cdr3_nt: TGTGCCTGCCCGCCCCGAGGGGGCGTTGGGGCCAACGTCCTGACTTTC; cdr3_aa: CACPPRGGVGANVLTF
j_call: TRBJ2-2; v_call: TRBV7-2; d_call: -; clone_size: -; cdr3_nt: TGTGCCAGCAGCTTTCAGACAGACCTCGGGGAGCTGTTTTTT; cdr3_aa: CASSFQTDLGELFF
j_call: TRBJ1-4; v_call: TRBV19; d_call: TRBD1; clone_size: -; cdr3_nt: TGTGCCAGTAGCCAGAGACAGGGAACGCTTGTCCTCCAAGAAAAACTGTTTTTT; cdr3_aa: CASSQRQGTLVLQEKLFF
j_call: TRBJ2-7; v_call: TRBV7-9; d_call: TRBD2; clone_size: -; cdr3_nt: TGTGCCAGCAGGGCCGGGACTAAGGTCTCGCAGTACTTC; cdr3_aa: CASRAGTKVSQYF
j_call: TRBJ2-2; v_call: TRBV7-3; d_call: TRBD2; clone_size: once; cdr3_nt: TGTGCCAGCGGCTCGGGGGGGGCCGGGGAGCTGTTTTTT; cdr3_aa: CASGSGGAGELFF
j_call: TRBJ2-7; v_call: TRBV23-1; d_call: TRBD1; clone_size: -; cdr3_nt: TGCGCCAGCAGTCCCGGACAGGTCTCCTACGAGCAGTACTTC; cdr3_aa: CASSPGQVSYEQYF
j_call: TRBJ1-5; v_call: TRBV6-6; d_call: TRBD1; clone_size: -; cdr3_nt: TGTGCCAGCAGCGGGACAGGGACCCAGCCCCAGCATTTT; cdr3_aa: CASSGTGTQPQHF
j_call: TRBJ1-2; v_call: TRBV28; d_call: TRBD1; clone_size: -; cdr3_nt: TGTGCCAGCAGTTGGAGGGGGCATGGCTACACCTTC; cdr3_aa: CASSWRGHGYTF
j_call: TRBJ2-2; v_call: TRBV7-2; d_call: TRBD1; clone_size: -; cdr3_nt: TGTGCCAGCAGCCGGAAGACAGGGGGCGGCACCGGGGAGCTGTTTTTT; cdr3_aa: CASSRKTGGGTGELFF
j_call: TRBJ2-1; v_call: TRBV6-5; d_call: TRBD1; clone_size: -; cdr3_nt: TGTGCCAGCAGTTCCGACAGGGGGCGCTTGAATGAGCAGTTCTTC; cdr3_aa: CASSSDRGRLNEQFF